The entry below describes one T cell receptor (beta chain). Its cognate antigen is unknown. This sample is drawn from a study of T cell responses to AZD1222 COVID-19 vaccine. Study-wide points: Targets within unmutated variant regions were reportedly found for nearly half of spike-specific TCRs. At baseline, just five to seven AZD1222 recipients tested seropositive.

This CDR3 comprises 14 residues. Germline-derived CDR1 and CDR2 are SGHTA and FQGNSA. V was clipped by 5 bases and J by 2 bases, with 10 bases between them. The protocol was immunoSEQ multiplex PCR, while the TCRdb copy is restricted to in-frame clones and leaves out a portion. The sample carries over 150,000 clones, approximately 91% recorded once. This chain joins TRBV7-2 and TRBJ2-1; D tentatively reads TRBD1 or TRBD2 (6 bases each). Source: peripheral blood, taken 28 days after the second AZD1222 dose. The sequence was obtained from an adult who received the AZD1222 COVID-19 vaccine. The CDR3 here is CASSAGGPYNEQFF. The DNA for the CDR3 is TGTGCCAGCAGCGCCGGGGGCCCCTACAATGAGCAGTTCTTC.